The rows below give T cell receptor beta chains drawn from one sample of a study of shared clonotypes between healthy human individuals. TCRdb's copy holds only in-frame clones and misses some; the assay was immunoSEQ multiplex PCR. The data show over a million clones, with over 95% seen just once and over 1% held by the top ten. The sample comprised naive CD4+ T cells sorted from blood. These receptors all stem from a man aged 25 to 40 in good health. CDR3s include the opening cysteine and the closing phenylalanine or tryptophan. Each record gives: D gene, J gene, clone size, V gene, CDR3 DNA, CDR3 protein. D genes are given only for firm matches. Clone size is shown for a subset of rows, as once, few, many or a class of expanded clone.

d_gene: -; j_gene: TRBJ2-7; abundance: -; v_gene: TRBV18; CDR3nt: TGTGCCAGCTCACCGGCGACCAACTCCTACGAGCAGTACTTC; CDR3aa: CASSPATNSYEQYF
d_gene: TRBD2; j_gene: TRBJ2-3; abundance: -; v_gene: TRBV5-1; CDR3nt: TGCGCCAGCAGCACAGCGGGAGGGCCTTTAGCGCAGTATTTT; CDR3aa: CASSTAGGPLAQYF
d_gene: TRBD1; j_gene: TRBJ1-1; abundance: once; v_gene: TRBV19; CDR3nt: TGTGCCAGTATTGGACAGGGGTTTTCTGAAGCTTTCTTT; CDR3aa: CASIGQGFSEAFF
d_gene: -; j_gene: TRBJ2-3; abundance: -; v_gene: TRBV7-9; CDR3nt: TGTGCCAGCAGCTCACAAAGCACAGATACGCAGTATTTT; CDR3aa: CASSSQSTDTQYF
d_gene: TRBD1; j_gene: TRBJ2-2; abundance: -; v_gene: TRBV5-4; CDR3nt: TGTGCCAGCAGCCCCGGGACAGCGAACACCGGGGAGCTGTTTTTT; CDR3aa: CASSPGTANTGELFF
d_gene: TRBD1; j_gene: TRBJ2-2; abundance: -; v_gene: TRBV27; CDR3nt: TGTGCCAGCAGTCAGGGGGCTAATGGGGAGCTGTTTTTT; CDR3aa: CASSQGANGELFF
d_gene: TRBD2; j_gene: TRBJ2-7; abundance: -; v_gene: TRBV18; CDR3nt: TGTGCCAGCTCACTACTTAGTCGGTCGGTAGCGGGAGGGTACGAGCAGTACTTC; CDR3aa: CASSLLSRSVAGGYEQYF
d_gene: TRBD2; j_gene: TRBJ2-7; abundance: -; v_gene: TRBV18; CDR3nt: TGTGCCAGCTCACCAGGACTAGCGGTTGCCTACGAGCAGTACTTC; CDR3aa: CASSPGLAVAYEQYF
d_gene: -; j_gene: TRBJ2-5; abundance: -; v_gene: TRBV25-1; CDR3nt: TGTGCCAGCTCCGGGACCCCCTCAGGAGAGACCCAGTACTTC; CDR3aa: CASSGTPSGETQYF
d_gene: TRBD1; j_gene: TRBJ2-7; abundance: -; v_gene: TRBV5-6; CDR3nt: TGTGCCAGCAGCTCCCACCCCCCGGGACAGGGCTACGAGCAGTACTTC; CDR3aa: CASSSHPPGQGYEQYF
d_gene: TRBD1; j_gene: TRBJ2-1; abundance: -; v_gene: TRBV7-9; CDR3nt: TGTGCCAGCAGCCAACGGGCCACAGGGGCGAATGAGCAGTTCTTC; CDR3aa: CASSQRATGANEQFF
d_gene: -; j_gene: TRBJ2-5; abundance: -; v_gene: TRBV5-1; CDR3nt: TGCGCCAGCAGGGTTCGGGCAGAGACCCAAGAGACCCAGTACTTC; CDR3aa: CASRVRAETQETQYF
d_gene: TRBD1; j_gene: TRBJ1-2; abundance: -; v_gene: TRBV11-2; CDR3nt: TGTGCCAGCACCCTTGACAGGGGGGACTATGGCTACACCTTC; CDR3aa: CASTLDRGDYGYTF
d_gene: -; j_gene: TRBJ2-7; abundance: -; v_gene: TRBV7-2; CDR3nt: TGTGCCAGCAGCTTAGGGCTCGGGACTCACCCCTCCTACGAGCAGTACTTC; CDR3aa: CASSLGLGTHPSYEQYF
d_gene: -; j_gene: TRBJ1-3; abundance: -; v_gene: TRBV5-4; CDR3nt: TGTGCCAGCAGTTCCGCCTCTGGAAACACCATATATTTT; CDR3aa: CASSSASGNTIYF
d_gene: -; j_gene: TRBJ2-1; abundance: -; v_gene: TRBV7-3; CDR3nt: TGTGCCAGCAGCTCCTCCCCGGACACATTATACAATGAGCAGTTCTTC; CDR3aa: CASSSSPDTLYNEQFF
d_gene: -; j_gene: TRBJ2-1; abundance: -; v_gene: TRBV2; CDR3nt: TGTGCCAGCAAGGACAGACAGTCTGAGCAGTTCTTC; CDR3aa: CASKDRQSEQFF
d_gene: -; j_gene: TRBJ2-2; abundance: -; v_gene: TRBV4-3; CDR3nt: TGCGCCAGCAGCCAAGAAGGCAGGGTGGACACCGGGGAGCTGTTTTTT; CDR3aa: CASSQEGRVDTGELFF
d_gene: -; j_gene: TRBJ1-2; abundance: -; v_gene: TRBV6-1; CDR3nt: TGTGCCAGCTCCCCCGGCGGTCTTGGCTACACCTTC; CDR3aa: CASSPGGLGYTF
d_gene: TRBD2; j_gene: TRBJ2-7; abundance: -; v_gene: TRBV10-3; CDR3nt: TGTGCCATCAGTGATTTAGCGGGCGAGCAGTACTTC; CDR3aa: CAISDLAGEQYF
d_gene: -; j_gene: TRBJ2-1; abundance: -; v_gene: TRBV18; CDR3nt: TGTGCCAGCTCACCTTTTTTTGGGGAGTCCTACAATGAGCAGTTCTTC; CDR3aa: CASSPFFGESYNEQFF
d_gene: TRBD1; j_gene: TRBJ1-2; abundance: -; v_gene: TRBV10-3; CDR3nt: TGTGCCATCAGCCCCACAGGGGCCGGTGCTACCTTC; CDR3aa: CAISPTGAGATF
d_gene: -; j_gene: TRBJ2-3; abundance: -; v_gene: TRBV9; CDR3nt: TGTGCCAGCAGCGTCCCTAGCTCTAGCACAGATACGCAGTATTTT; CDR3aa: CASSVPSSSTDTQYF
d_gene: -; j_gene: TRBJ1-5; abundance: -; v_gene: TRBV4-1; CDR3nt: TGCGCCAGCAGCCAAGATCAGGGGATTCCCAATCAGCCCCAGCATTTT; CDR3aa: CASSQDQGIPNQPQHF
d_gene: TRBD2; j_gene: TRBJ2-1; abundance: once; v_gene: TRBV4-3; CDR3nt: TGCGCCAGCAGCCGACTAGCGGGAGGCCCACCCCAGAACAATGAGCAGTTCTTC; CDR3aa: CASSRLAGGPPQNNEQFF
d_gene: -; j_gene: TRBJ2-3; abundance: -; v_gene: TRBV5-1; CDR3nt: TGCGCCAGCAGCTTGGGATCCACAGATACGCAGTATTTT; CDR3aa: CASSLGSTDTQYF
d_gene: TRBD2; j_gene: TRBJ2-3; abundance: -; v_gene: TRBV9; CDR3nt: TGTGCCAGCAGCGTAGGCACTAGCGTTGGAGGGGCGAACGTTGTGGCAGATACGCAGTATTTT; CDR3aa: CASSVGTSVGGANVVADTQYF
d_gene: -; j_gene: TRBJ2-7; abundance: -; v_gene: TRBV11-3; CDR3nt: TGTGCCAGCAGCCCTGGACCCTTCGGGAACGAGCAGTACTTC; CDR3aa: CASSPGPFGNEQYF